The T cell receptor (beta chain) under discussion was sequenced for a study of T-cell reconstitution after alpha-beta-depleted transplantation in children. Study conclusions and caveats: Counts and diversity of T cells one year after transplant came mostly from newly produced T cells. Several hundred expanded graft clones reportedly supplied alpha-beta T cells about two months after transplant. Surviving thymic progenitors and recipient T cells were the source of high TCRbeta diversity at day 60 in some patients.

This clonotype was counted many times. Its antigen is unidentified. Germline V gives CDR1 LNHDA, CDR2 SQIVND (reference sequence). With 5 bases clipped from V and 1 base from J, the junction kept 4 bases outside the gene matches. CDR3 length: 14 residues. A library of TCRbeta sequences, prepared with unique molecular identifiers, was generated. TCRdb recomputed calls from the PCR reads with MiXCR, one row per CDR3 protein. The data show around 30,000 distinct CDR3 sequences, about 6.7% seen once. This chain connects TRBV19 to TRBJ1-1, with 7 bases fitting TRBD1. The sequencing here drew on peripheral blood, taken 60 days after TCRalphabeta/CD19-depleted stem cell transplant. The clonotype was recovered from a child less than two years old who had a stem cell transplant for acute myeloid leukemia, so the T cells may come from the graft donor. CDR3 residues: CASSFGTANTEAFF. The CDR3 region has the DNA TGTGCCAGTAGTTTCGGGACAGCGAACACTGAAGCTTTCTTT. Based on the CDR3 plus reference TRBV19 and TRBJ1-1, the full variable domain is DGGITQSPKYLFRKEGQNVTLSCEQNLNHDAMYWYRQDPGQGLRLIYYSQIVNDFQKGDIAEGYSVSREKKESFPLTVTSAQKNPTAFYLCASSFGTANTEAFFGQGTRLTVV.